The 15 T cell receptor beta chains below all came from one sample that was sequenced in a study of T cells in narcolepsy (dated by TCRdb to the late 2010s). The receptor library was made with the immunoSEQ multiplex PCR assay. TCRdb took this table from immuneACCESS and kept in-frame rearrangements with V and J called. Such tables lack part of the clones; where checked against another copy, unresolved V genes explain under half of the gap, and the rest is unexplained. Here the sample has 28,000 or so clones; more than 75% occur a single time. The ten largest clones capture roughly 1.1% of the sample. Source material: CD45RA- memory CD4+ T cells from PBMCs. The cell subset or site label corresponds to: memory T cells sorted ex vivo from peripheral blood. These TCRs come from a human donor with narcolepsy.

The CDR3 bases are TGTGCCAGCAGCTTGTTGGCCAGGGGAGCCACCGGGGAGCTGTTTTTT. Amino acids: CASSLLARGATGELFF. The V gene is TRBV5-8, the J gene TRBJ2-2, with a weak D call TRBD1 (6 bases). The germline gives CDR1 SGHTS, CDR2 YDEGEE. The CDR3 runs to 16 residues. The V end was cut by 1 base, the J end by 4 bases, with 14 bases between.

The V gene is TRBV2, the J gene TRBJ2-3, with D unresolved. This CDR3 is built from 12 residues. V lost 8 bases and J 3 bases, leaving 9 bases between the germline ends. Per germline, CDR1 SNHLY and CDR2 FYNNEI. The CDR3 coding sequence is TGTGCCAGCGGTCCCGGGACAGATACGCAGTATTTT. Its translation: CASGPGTDTQYF.

The V and J genes are TRBV19 and TRBJ1-5; D gene unclear. The ends were cut back, 11 bases at V and 0 bases at J, with 14 bases in the middle. CDR1 LNHDA and CDR2 SQIVND come from the germline V gene (reference sequence). This CDR3 has 14 residues. This CDR3 reads CAESRSYSNQPQHF. In DNA, the CDR3 is TGTGCCGAAAGTAGGTCCTATAGCAATCAGCCCCAGCATTTT.

This chain links TRBV28 with TRBJ2-2; weak D call: TRBD1 (6 bases). CDR1 and CDR2 (germline): MDHEN, SYDVKM. V lost 3 bases to trimming and J lost 8 bases, with 13 bases between them. The CDR3 consists of 14 residues. The CDR3 protein is CASSFSGALGELFF. Here the CDR3 DNA reads TGTGCCAGCAGTTTTTCAGGGGCTCTGGGGGAGCTGTTTTTT.

This rearrangement joins TRBV23-1 to TRBJ1-2; D is undetermined. TRBV23-1 is an open reading frame, and its role is uncertain. V lost 7 bases, J lost 1 base, and 13 bases lay in between. This CDR3 region has 14 residues. CDR3 loop: CASTLTGVNYGYTF. CDR3 in DNA: TGCGCCAGCACCCTAACTGGGGTTAACTATGGCTACACCTTC.

V gene TRBV11-3 combines with J gene TRBJ2-5; no definite D call. The V and J ends lost 5 bases and 4 bases respectively, with 20 bases between them. The length of the CDR3 is 16 residues. The V gene's germline CDR1 is SGHNT and CDR2 YENEEA. The CDR3 sequence: CASSLGVDPPRETQYF. As DNA, the CDR3 is TGTGCCAGCAGCCTAGGAGTGGATCCCCCACGAGAGACCCAGTACTTC. The variable domain in full, with the rest retrieved from reference TRBV11-3 and TRBJ2-5, is EAGVVQSPRYKIIEKKQPVAFWCNPISGHNTLYWYLQNLGQGPELLIRYENEEAVDDSQLPKDRFSAERLKGVDSTLKIQPAELGDSAVYLCASSLGVDPPRETQYFGPGTRLLVL.

This chain connects TRBV5-1 to TRBJ2-1; 8 nucleotides agree with TRBD2. The germline V gene has CDR1 SGHRS and CDR2 YFSETQ. The CDR3 loop spans 15 amino acids. Germline trimming cut 0 bases from V and 6 bases from J; bases unmatched to any gene: 5. CDR3 bases: TGCGCCAGCAGCTTGGCGCGCGGGGGGATCAATGAGCAGTTCTTC. It encodes CASSLARGGINEQFF.

V and J are TRBV5-4 and TRBJ1-1, with 10 bases lining up with TRBD1. The CDR3 is 17 residues long. Germline trimming cut 4 bases from V and 0 bases from J; bases unmatched to any gene: 9. Germline-derived CDR1 and CDR2 are SGHNT and YYREEE (reference sequence). CDR3 amino acids: CASSPMGQGSLNTEAFF. In DNA, the CDR3 is TGTGCCAGCAGCCCTATGGGACAGGGGTCTCTGAACACTGAAGCTTTCTTT.

This rearrangement joins TRBV5-1 to TRBJ2-1; 10 bases agree with TRBD2. The V and J ends lost 5 bases and 6 bases, in that order; junction bases with no gene match: 14. The CDR3 sequence is 17 residues long. CDR1 is SGHRS, CDR2 YFSETQ, per germline. The DNA for the CDR3 is TGCGCCAGCAGTCCTAGCGGGGGTTCCCCAACCTGCAATGAGCAGTTCTTC. This sequence encodes CASSPSGGSPTCNEQFF. The whole variable domain, filled in from reference TRBV5-1 and TRBJ2-1, reads KAGVTQTPRYLIKTRGQQVTLSCSPISGHRSVSWYQQTPGQGLQFLFEYFSETQRNKGNFPGRFSGRQFSNSRSEMNVSTLELGDSALYLCASSPSGGSPTCNEQFFGPGTRLTVL.

This clone was seen a handful of times. V gene TRBV4-1 combines with J gene TRBJ2-5; TRBD2 is a possible D gene (5 bases). The CDR3 is 15 residues long. Germline-derived CDR1 and CDR2 are MGHRA and YSYEKL. V lost 8 bases and J 2 bases, leaving 18 bases between the germline ends. In DNA form, the CDR3 reads TGCGCCAGCGCGAGGTCGGGGTCCTTTCAAGAGACCCAGTACTTC. Amino acid sequence: CASARSGSFQETQYF.

As regards this clone: A junction boundary mismatches the germline segment, possibly from a read error. The V call is TRBV5-6, the J call TRBJ2-1; TRBD2 agrees at 11 bases. Germline CDR1 and CDR2: SGHDT and YYEEEE. The CDR3 runs to 15 residues. The CDR3 sequence: CASSFLAGGGDEQLF. The CDR3 coding sequence is TGTGCCAGCAGCTTCCTAGCGGGGGGCGGGGATGAGCAGCTCTTC.

The rearrangement links TRBV7-6 to TRBJ1-1; the match to TRBD1 covers 8 bases. The CDR3 contains 13 residues. The trim removed 5 bases at V and 5 bases at J, leaving 4 bases unmatched. Looked up from germline, CDR1 is SGHVS and CDR2 is FNYEAQ. Written as DNA, the CDR3 is TGTGCCAGCAGCATAAGACAGGGGACTGAAGCTTTCTTT. Protein product: CASSIRQGTEAFF.

The table lists this clone with a few counts. The V and J genes are TRBV13 and TRBJ1-6; D gene unclear. Germline-derived CDR1 and CDR2 are PRHDT and FYEKMQ (reference sequence). CDR3 size: 15 residues. Trimming removed 2 bases at V and 10 bases at J, with 15 bases between. The CDR3 bases are TGTGCCAGCAGCTTAACGCGTGGGGAGGGCTCACCCCTCCACTTT. Amino acids: CASSLTRGEGSPLHF.

The chain links TRBV19 to TRBJ1-1; D is perhaps TRBD1 (6 bases). Trimming removed 7 bases from V and 4 bases from J, with 22 bases in between. CDR1 is LNHDA and CDR2 is SQIVND in the germline V gene (reference sequence). The CDR3 is made up of 16 amino acids. As DNA, the CDR3 is TGTGCCAGTACCTTTGGGACCGAGGGGGGTAGCACTGAAGCTTTCTTT. It yields the protein CASTFGTEGGSTEAFF.

In its sample, this clone was seen once. This sequence joins TRBV2 and TRBJ2-2; 8 bases match TRBD2. The length of the CDR3 is 13 residues. CDR1 and CDR2 from the germline V gene are SNHLY and FYNNEI. CDR3: CASRAGGAGELFF. DNA of the CDR3: TGTGCTTCTAGGGCGGGGGGCGCCGGGGAGCTGTTTTTT.